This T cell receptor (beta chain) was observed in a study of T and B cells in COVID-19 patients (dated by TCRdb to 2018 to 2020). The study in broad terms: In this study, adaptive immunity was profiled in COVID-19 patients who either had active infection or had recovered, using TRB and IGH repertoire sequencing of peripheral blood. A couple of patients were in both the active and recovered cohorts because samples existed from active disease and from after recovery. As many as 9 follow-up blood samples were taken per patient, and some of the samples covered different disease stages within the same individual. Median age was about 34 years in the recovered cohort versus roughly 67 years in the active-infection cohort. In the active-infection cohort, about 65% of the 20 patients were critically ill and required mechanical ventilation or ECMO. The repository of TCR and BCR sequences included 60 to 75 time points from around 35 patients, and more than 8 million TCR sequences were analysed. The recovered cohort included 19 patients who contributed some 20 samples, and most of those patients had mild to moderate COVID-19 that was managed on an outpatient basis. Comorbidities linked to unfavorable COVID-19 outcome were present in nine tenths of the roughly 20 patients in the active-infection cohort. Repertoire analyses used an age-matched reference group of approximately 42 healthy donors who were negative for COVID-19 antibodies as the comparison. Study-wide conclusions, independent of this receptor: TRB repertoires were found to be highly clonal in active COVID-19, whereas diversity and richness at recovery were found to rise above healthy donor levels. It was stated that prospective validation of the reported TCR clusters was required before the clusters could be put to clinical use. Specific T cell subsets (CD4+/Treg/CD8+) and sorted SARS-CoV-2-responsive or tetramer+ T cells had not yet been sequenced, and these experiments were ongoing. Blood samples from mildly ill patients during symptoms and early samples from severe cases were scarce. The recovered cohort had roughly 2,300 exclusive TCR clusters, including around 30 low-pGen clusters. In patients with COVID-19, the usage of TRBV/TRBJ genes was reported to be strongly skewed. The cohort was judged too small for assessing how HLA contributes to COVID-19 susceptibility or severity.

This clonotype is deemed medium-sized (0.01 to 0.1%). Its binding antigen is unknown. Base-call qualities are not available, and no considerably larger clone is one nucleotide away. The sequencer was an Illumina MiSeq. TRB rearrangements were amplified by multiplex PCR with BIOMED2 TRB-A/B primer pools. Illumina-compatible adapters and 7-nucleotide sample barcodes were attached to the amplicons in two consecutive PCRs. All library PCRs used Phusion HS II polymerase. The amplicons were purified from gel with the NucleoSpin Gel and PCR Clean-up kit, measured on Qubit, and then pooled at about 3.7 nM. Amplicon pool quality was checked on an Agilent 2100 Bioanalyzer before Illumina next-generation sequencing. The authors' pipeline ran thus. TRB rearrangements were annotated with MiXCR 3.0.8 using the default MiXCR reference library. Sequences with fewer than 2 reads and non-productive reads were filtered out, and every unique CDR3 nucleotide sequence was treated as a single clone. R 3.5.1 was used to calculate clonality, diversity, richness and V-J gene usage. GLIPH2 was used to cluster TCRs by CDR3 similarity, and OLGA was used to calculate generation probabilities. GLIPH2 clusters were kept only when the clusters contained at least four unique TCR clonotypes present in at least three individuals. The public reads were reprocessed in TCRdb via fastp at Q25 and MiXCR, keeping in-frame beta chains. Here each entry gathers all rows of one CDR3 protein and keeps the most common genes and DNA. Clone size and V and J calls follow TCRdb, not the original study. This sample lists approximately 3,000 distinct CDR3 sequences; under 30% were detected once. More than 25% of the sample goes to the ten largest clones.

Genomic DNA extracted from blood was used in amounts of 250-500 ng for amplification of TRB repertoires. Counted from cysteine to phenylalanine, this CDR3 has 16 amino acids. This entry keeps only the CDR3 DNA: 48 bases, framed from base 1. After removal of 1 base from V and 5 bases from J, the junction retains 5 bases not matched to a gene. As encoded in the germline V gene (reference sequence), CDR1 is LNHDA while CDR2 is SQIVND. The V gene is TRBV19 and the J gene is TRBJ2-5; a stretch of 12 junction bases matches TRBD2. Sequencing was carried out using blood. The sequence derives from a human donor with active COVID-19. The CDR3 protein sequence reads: CASSIGTSGVGETQYF. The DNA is TGTGCCAGTAGTATAGGGACTAGCGGGGTTGGGGAGACCCAGTACTTC.